This is a list of T cell receptor beta chains from one sample in a study of blood T cell repertoires in COVID-19. This table comes from immunoSEQ multiplex PCR, and its TCRdb copy is limited to in-frame clones, with some not included. The sample lists 380,000 or so clones, roughly 90% occurring once. The sequencing input was peripheral blood. Receptors originate from a man between 35 and 55 years old with acute or convalescent COVID-19. Both conserved end residues are part of each CDR3. A D gene is named only where the DNA matches it firmly. For some rows the clone size is stated as once, few or many, or as a class when expanded; others skip it.

NA TRBJ1-2 NA TRBV6-5 CASSYSKQGWYGYTF TGTGCCAGCAGTTACTCGAAGCAGGGCTGGTATGGCTACACCTTC
few TRBJ2-7 NA TRBV18 CASSPQGTFVDEQYF TGTGCCAGCTCACCCCAGGGGACCTTCGTCGACGAGCAGTACTTC
NA TRBJ2-1 NA TRBV18 CASSVRQAFYNEQFF TGTGCCAGCTCCGTTAGACAGGCCTTTTACAATGAGCAGTTCTTC
NA TRBJ2-7 TRBD1 TRBV27 CASRTMGQSSYEQYF TGTGCCAGCAGAACCATGGGACAGAGCTCCTACGAGCAGTACTTC
NA TRBJ1-1 TRBD1 TRBV18 CASSRTGELNTEAFF TGTGCCAGCTCACGAACAGGGGAACTGAACACTGAAGCTTTCTTT
NA TRBJ1-5 TRBD1 TRBV29-1 CSVGTGGWSSNQPQHF TGCAGCGTTGGGACAGGGGGATGGAGCAGCAATCAGCCCCAGCATTTT
NA TRBJ1-4 TRBD1 TRBV7-9 CASRRQGEDEKLFF TGTGCCAGCAGGAGACAGGGGGAGGATGAAAAACTGTTTTTT
NA TRBJ1-5 NA TRBV2 CASSEVRGSNQPQHF TGTGCCAGCAGTGAGGTCAGAGGTAGCAATCAGCCCCAGCATTTT
NA TRBJ2-7 NA TRBV7-9 CASSPRGLIWYF TGTGCCAGCAGCCCGAGGGGGTTAATTTGGTACTTC
many TRBJ1-6 TRBD1 TRBV6-2/TRBV6-3 CASSYAGTAYNSPLHF TGTGCCAGCAGTTACGCCGGGACAGCCTATAATTCACCCCTCCACTTT
NA TRBJ1-1 TRBD1 TRBV5-1 CASSGWDSSNTEAFF TGCGCCAGCAGCGGCTGGGACAGCTCGAACACTGAAGCTTTCTTT
NA TRBJ1-5 TRBD1 TRBV6-2/TRBV6-3 CASSYMDRNQPQHF TGTGCCAGCAGTTACATGGACAGGAATCAGCCCCAGCATTTT
NA TRBJ1-2 NA TRBV2 CASSIRQSDYGYTF TGTGCCAGCTCCATTAGACAGTCAGACTATGGCTACACCTTC
NA TRBJ1-2 TRBD1 TRBV28 CASSWGQGSNYGYTF TGTGCCAGCAGCTGGGGACAGGGGTCTAACTATGGCTACACCTTC
NA TRBJ1-1 TRBD1 TRBV5-4 CASSWTGMGNTEAFF TGTGCCAGCAGCTGGACAGGGATGGGGAACACTGAAGCTTTCTTT